Each of the 3 T cell receptor beta chains below was sequenced from the same sample in a study of CD8+CD57+ T cells in acquired aplastic anemia. The sequenced patients had an expansion of CD8+CD57+ cells seen by flow cytometry. For CDR3 and TCR beta VDJ profiling, genomic DNA was the template used. TCRdb recomputed calls from the reads with MiXCR, one row per CDR3 protein. Here the sample spans around 170,000 distinct CDR3 sequences, approximately 48% being singletons. What was sequenced was sorted CD4+, CD8+, or CD8+CD57+ T cells (not recorded which) from PBMCs. Receptors originate from a human donor with aplastic anemia.

In DNA form, the CDR3 reads TGCAGTGCCAGGGACAGGACCTCTACCCCGGGTGGCTACACCTTC. The encoded protein is CSARDRTSTPGGYTF. The rearrangement joins TRBV20-1 to TRBJ1-2; TRBD1 agrees at 8 bases. The V and J ends lost 6 bases and 7 bases, in that order; junction bases with no gene match: 16. Germline CDR1 reads DFQATT; CDR2 reads SNEGSKA (reference sequence). The length of the CDR3 is 15 residues.

In this sample, this clonotype turned up a few times. The chain carries TRBV10-1 and TRBJ2-7; D is possibly TRBD1 or TRBD2 (5 bases each). Trimming pared 10 bases from V and 3 bases from J, leaving 19 bases between. Germline V gives CDR1 WNHNN, CDR2 SYGVQD (reference sequence). The length of the CDR3 is 14 residues. The CDR3, as DNA: TGCGCCACTCAACCGGGACCGGCCAACTACGAGCAGTACTTC. It is translated as CATQPGPANYEQYF.

The chain recombines TRBV11-1 with TRBJ2-2; TRBD1 agrees at 7 bases. The J segment lost 3 bases and the V segment lost 4 bases, leaving 11 bases of the junction unmatched. The CDR3 covers 17 residues. Germline assignment: CDR1 SGHAT and CDR2 FQDESV (reference sequence). The CDR3 loop is CASSSRMRQGDTGELFF. The CDR3 nucleotides are TGTGCCAGCAGCTCCCGAATGAGACAGGGAGACACCGGGGAGCTGTTTTTT.